The entry that follows covers one T cell receptor beta chain sequence. This record comes from a study of T-cell reconstitution after alpha-beta-depleted transplantation in children. This CDR3 spans 13 amino acids. Germline V gene data show CDR1 as SGHAT and CDR2 as FQDESV (reference sequence). V lost 2 bases, J lost 4 bases, and 1 base stayed unmatched. During its preparation, the TCRbeta library received unique molecular identifiers. TCRdb analysed the PCR reads with MiXCR anew, one entry per CDR3 protein. This table holds about 78,000 distinct CDR3 sequences, 14% found once. This rearrangement joins TRBV11-1 to TRBJ2-5, with TRBD1 identical over 7 bases. The source of this sequence is a male patient between 2 and 15 years old who had a stem cell transplant for acute lymphoblastic leukemia, so the T cells may come from the graft donor. The sample was PBMCs, mostly from graft donor cells, taken 180 days after TCRalphabeta/CD19-depleted stem cell transplant. The CDR3 sequence: CASSLPGGETQYF. CDR3 nucleotide sequence: TGTGCCAGCAGCTTACCAGGGGGAGAGACCCAGTACTTC. Together with reference TRBV11-1 and TRBJ2-5, the CDR3 gives the full variable domain: EAEVAQSPRYKITEKSQAVAFWCDPISGHATLYWYRQILGQGPELLVQFQDESVVDDSQLPKDRFSAERLKGVDSTLKIQPAELGDSAMYLCASSLPGGETQYFGPGTRLLVL.